This T cell receptor beta chain was retrieved from a study of blood T cell repertoires in COVID-19. On the study more broadly: COVID-19 samples collected from the United States, Italy and Spain covered acute and convalescent phases. T cells, B-cell-depleted T cells, or PBMCs provided the cDNA or gDNA that served as material.

Cohort 3 recovered donors had two negative PCRs, clearance, or symptom resolution. J lost 5 bases, V lost 4 bases, and 12 bases had no gene match. Germline V lookup: CDR1 SNHLY, CDR2 FYNNEI. The CDR3 extends over 17 amino acids. Original methodology: From reference gene primer amplification, estimates of nucleated cell counts were derived. Using immunoSEQ multiplex PCR, the repertoire was profiled, and TCRdb retains in-frame clones only, with some absent. V, J and clone size reflect that table, while D and trimming were determined from the DNA. The table records approximately 440,000 clones, 90% of them present only once.

The TCR was taken from a man younger than 30 who had recovered from COVID-19. Sequencing input: PBMCs or T cells enriched from blood (not recorded which). V is TRBV2 and J is TRBJ1-4; 8 nucleotides align to TRBD1. The chain's CDR3 is CASSVRQGAPPNEKLFF. The CDR3 DNA reads as TGTGCCAGCAGTGTCAGGCAGGGGGCGCCGCCGAATGAAAAACTGTTTTTT.